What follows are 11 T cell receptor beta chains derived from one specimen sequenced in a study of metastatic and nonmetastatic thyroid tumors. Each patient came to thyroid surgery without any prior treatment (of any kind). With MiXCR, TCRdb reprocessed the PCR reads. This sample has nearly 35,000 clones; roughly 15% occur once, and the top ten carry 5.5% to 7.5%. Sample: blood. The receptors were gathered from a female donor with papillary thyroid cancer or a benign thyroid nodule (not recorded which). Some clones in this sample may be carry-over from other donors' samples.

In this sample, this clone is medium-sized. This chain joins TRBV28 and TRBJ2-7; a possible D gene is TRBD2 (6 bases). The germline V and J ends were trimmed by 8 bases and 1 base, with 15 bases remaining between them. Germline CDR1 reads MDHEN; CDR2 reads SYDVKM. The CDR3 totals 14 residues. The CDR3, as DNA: TGTGCCAGCCTCCCGGGGGACTTATCCTACGAGCAGTACTTC. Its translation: CASLPGDLSYEQYF.

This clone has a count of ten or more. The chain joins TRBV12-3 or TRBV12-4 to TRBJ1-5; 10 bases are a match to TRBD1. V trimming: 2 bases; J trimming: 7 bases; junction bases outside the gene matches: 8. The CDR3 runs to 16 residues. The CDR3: CASSLQGQGFSQPQHF. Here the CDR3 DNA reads TGTGCCAGCAGTTTACAGGGACAGGGGTTTAGCCAGCCCCAGCATTTT.

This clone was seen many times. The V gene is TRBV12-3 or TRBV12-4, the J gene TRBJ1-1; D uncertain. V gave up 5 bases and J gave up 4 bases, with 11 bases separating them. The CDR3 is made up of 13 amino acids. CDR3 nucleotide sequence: TGTGCCAGCAGTGGATTCGAGGGCACTGAAGCTTTCTTT. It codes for CASSGFEGTEAFF.

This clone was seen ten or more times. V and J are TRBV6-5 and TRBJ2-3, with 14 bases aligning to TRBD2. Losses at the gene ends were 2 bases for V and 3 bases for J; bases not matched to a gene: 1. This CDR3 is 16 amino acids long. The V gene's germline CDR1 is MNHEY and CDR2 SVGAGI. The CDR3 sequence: CASSYRLAGGTDTQYF. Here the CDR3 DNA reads TGTGCCAGCAGTTACAGACTAGCGGGAGGGACAGATACGCAGTATTTT.

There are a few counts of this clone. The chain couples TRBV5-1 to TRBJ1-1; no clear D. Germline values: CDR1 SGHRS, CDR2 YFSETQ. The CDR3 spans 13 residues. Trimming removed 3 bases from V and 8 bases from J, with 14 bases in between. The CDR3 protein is CASSSDLRQEAFF. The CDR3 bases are TGCGCCAGCAGCTCGGACCTTCGACAAGAAGCTTTCTTT.

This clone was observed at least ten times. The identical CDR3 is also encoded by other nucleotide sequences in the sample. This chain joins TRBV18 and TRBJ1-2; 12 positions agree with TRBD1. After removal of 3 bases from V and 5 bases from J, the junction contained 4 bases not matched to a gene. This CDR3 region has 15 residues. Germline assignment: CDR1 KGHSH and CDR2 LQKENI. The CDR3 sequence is CASSPRDRGPYGYTF. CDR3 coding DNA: TGTGCCAGCTCACCCCGGGACAGGGGGCCTTATGGCTACACCTTC. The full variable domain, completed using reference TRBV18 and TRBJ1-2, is NAGVMQNPRHLVRRRGQEARLRCSPMKGHSHVYWYRQLPEEGLKFMVYLQKENIIDESGMPKERFSAEFPKEGPSILRIQQVVRGDSAAYFCASSPRDRGPYGYTFGSGTRLTVV.

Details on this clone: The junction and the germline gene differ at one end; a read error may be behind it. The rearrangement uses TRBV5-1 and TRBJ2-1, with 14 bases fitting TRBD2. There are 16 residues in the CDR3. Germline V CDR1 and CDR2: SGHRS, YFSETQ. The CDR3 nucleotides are TGCGCCAGCAGCTTTGTTGGGACTAGCGGGAGCAATGAGCATTTCTTC. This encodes CASSFVGTSGSNEHFF.

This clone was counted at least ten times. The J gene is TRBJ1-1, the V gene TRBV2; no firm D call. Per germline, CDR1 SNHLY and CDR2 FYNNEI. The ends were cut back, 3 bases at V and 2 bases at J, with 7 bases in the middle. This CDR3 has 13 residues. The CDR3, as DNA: TGTGCCAGCAGTGATTGGGATAACACTGAAGCTTTCTTT. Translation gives CASSDWDNTEAFF.

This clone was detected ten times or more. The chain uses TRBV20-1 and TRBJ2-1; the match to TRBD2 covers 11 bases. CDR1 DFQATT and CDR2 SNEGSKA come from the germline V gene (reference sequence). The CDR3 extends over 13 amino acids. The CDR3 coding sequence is TGCAGCCCCGGACTAGCGGGCAACAATGAGCAGTTCTTC. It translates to CSPGLAGNNEQFF.

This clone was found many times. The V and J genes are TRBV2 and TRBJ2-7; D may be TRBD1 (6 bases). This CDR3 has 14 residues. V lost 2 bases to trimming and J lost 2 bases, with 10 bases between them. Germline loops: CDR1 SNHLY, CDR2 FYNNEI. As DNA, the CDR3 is TGTGCCAGCAGTGAAAGCGCAGGGGCCTACGAGCAGTACTTC. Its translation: CASSESAGAYEQYF.

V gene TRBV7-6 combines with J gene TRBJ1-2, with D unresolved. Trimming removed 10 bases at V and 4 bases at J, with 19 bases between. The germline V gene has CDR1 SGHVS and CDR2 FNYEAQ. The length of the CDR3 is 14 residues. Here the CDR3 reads CAKSVAWSLYGYTF. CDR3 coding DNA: TGTGCCAAATCGGTTGCGTGGTCCCTCTATGGCTACACCTTC.